The clone carrying this T cell receptor beta chain has a single count. Its antigen is currently unknown. The sample comes from a study of cytomegalovirus exposure and HLA in healthy donors. Study-wide findings and caveats: A reported reduction in N-insertions relative to the roughly 610-donor mean was seen in an Asian-associated ancestry cluster in a later analysis.

This CDR3 has 15 amino acids. Germline trimming cut 5 bases from V and 7 bases from J; bases unmatched to any gene: 5. Germline V lookup: CDR1 WSHSY, CDR2 SAAADI. The PCR made use of 60 Vbeta and 13 Jbeta primers. The table came from immunoSEQ multiplex PCR; TCRdb's copy has only in-frame clones and leaves some out. The table shows fewer than 120,000 clones, with over 65% occurring only once. The clonotype originates from a man aged 25 to 45 in good health and CMV-seropositive. The V and J genes are TRBV10-2 and TRBJ2-7; 16 bases are a match to TRBD2. The specimen was PBMCs. The CDR3 DNA sequence: TGCGCCAGCAGTAAGGGACTAGCGGGGGGGCGGGAGCAGTACTTC. This translates into CASSKGLAGGREQYF.